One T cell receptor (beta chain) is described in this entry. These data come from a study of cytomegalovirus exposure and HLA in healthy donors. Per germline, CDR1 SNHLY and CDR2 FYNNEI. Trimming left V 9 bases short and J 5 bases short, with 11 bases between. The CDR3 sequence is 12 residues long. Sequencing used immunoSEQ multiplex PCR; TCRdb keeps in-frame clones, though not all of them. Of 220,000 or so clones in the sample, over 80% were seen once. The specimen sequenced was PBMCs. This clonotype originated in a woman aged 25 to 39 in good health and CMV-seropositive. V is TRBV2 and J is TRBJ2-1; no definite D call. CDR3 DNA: TGTGCCAGAGTTACTTTCAACAATGAGCAGTTCTTC. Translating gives CARVTFNNEQFF.